The source of this T cell receptor beta chain is a study of T cell clones after liver transplantation. On the study more broadly: Subjects received no induction therapy and standard immunosuppression until randomization at 12-24 months post-transplant.

Profiling relied on immunoSEQ multiplex PCR, and the TCRdb table lists in-frame clones only, not all of them. This table holds some 110,000 clones, around 86% found once. The CDR3 length is 14 residues. Trimming removed 5 bases from V and 5 bases from J, with 15 bases in between. Germline loops: CDR1 MNHEY, CDR2 SMNVEV (reference sequence). The clonotype was recovered from a human donor who received a liver transplant. This chain connects TRBV27 to TRBJ1-1, with D uncertain. Sequenced material: CD4+ T cells from blood, taken before liver transplant. CDR3 DNA: TGTGCCAGCAGTCCTACCCCCCGGGGAACTGAAGCTTTCTTT. Amino acid sequence: CASSPTPRGTEAFF.